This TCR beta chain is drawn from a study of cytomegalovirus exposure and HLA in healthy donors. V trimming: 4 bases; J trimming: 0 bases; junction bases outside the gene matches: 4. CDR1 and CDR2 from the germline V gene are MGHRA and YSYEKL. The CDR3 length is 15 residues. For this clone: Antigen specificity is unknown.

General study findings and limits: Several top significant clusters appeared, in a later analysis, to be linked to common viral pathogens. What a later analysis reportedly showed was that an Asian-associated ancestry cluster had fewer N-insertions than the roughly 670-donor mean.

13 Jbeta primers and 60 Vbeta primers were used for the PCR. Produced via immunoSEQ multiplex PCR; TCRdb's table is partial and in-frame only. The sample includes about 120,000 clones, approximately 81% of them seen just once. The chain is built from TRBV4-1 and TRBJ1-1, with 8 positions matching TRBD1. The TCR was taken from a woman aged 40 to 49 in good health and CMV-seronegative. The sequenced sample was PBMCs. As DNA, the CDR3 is TGCGCCAGCAGCCCTAGGGGACAGGTGAACACTGAAGCTTTCTTT. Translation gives CASSPRGQVNTEAFF.